A single sample gave rise to the 14 T cell receptor beta chains below, sequenced in a study of yellow fever vaccine responses in identical twins. TCRdb reprocessed the RT-PCR reads with MiXCR, giving one entry per CDR3 protein. This repertoire shows 2,000 to 2,500 distinct CDR3 sequences, around 85% found once; its top ten account for 2.8%. Sequences were derived from T cells from blood (PBMCs), unsorted or a sorted subset (not recorded which), sampled before or after yellow fever vaccination (not recorded which). The receptors here all came from a woman aged 18-29 years who received the yellow fever vaccine.

The chain joins TRBV15 to TRBJ1-4; TRBD1 agrees at 9 bases. From germline, CDR1 is LNHNV and CDR2 YYDKDF (reference sequence). Losses at the gene ends were 1 base for V and 5 bases for J; bases not matched to a gene: 5. The CDR3 has 16 amino acids. For the CDR3, the DNA is TGTGCCACCAGCAGAGTTTCCGGACAGGGGAATGAAAAACTGTTTTTT. Its protein is CATSRVSGQGNEKLFF.

This chain connects TRBV2 to TRBJ2-2; D could derive from TRBD1 or TRBD2 (6 bases each). Germline V gene data show CDR1 as SNHLY and CDR2 as FYNNEI. The V gene lost 6 bases and the J gene lost 2 bases, with 16 bases spanning the gap. The CDR3 runs 16 residues. The CDR3 DNA is TGTGCCAGCAGCCCCTTGTGGGGGGCTAACACCGGGGAGCTGTTTTTT. Its protein is CASSPLWGANTGELFF.

This clonotype occurred a few times. The chain uses TRBV11-1 and TRBJ2-3, with D uncertain. The CDR3 covers 16 residues. V lost 1 base and J 2 bases, leaving 13 bases between the germline ends. Germline values: CDR1 SGHAT, CDR2 FQDESV (reference sequence). Written as DNA, the CDR3 is TGTGCCAGCAGCTTAGTACGGAGCTACTACACAGATACGCAGTATTTT. This sequence encodes CASSLVRSYYTDTQYF.

The chain couples TRBV6-1 to TRBJ2-1; 9 bases fit TRBD2. V was pared by 6 bases and J by 0 bases, with 3 bases of the junction left unmatched. Germline V lookup: CDR1 MNHNS, CDR2 SASEGT. The CDR3 extends over 15 amino acids. The CDR3 spells CASRTSGSSYNEQFF. CDR3 DNA sequence: TGTGCCAGCAGGACTAGCGGAAGCTCCTACAATGAGCAGTTCTTC.

The CDR3 loop is CATSLTSDYNEQFF. The CDR3 bases are TGTGCCACCAGTTTAACTAGCGATTACAATGAGCAGTTCTTC. The chain is built from TRBV24-1 and TRBJ2-1; TRBD2 agrees at 7 bases. CDR1 and CDR2 (germline): KGHDR, SFDVKD. J gave up 4 bases and V 6 bases, and 5 bases lay outside the gene matches. The CDR3 is 14 amino acids.

Comments on this clonotype: The junction differs from germline at one of its ends, possibly a read error. The rearrangement joins TRBV30 to TRBJ1-3; D is undetermined. The CDR3 sequence is 15 residues long. Germline V lookup: CDR1 GTSNPN, CDR2 SVGIG (reference sequence). In DNA form, the CDR3 reads TGTGCATGGAGGGCGGTAATGCTTGGGATGTACACCATATATTTT. Its protein is CAWRAVMLGMYTIYF.

This chain joins TRBV12-3 or TRBV12-4 and TRBJ2-2; TRBD2 agrees at 9 bases. The CDR3 sequence is 17 residues long. Germline trimming cut 2 bases from V and 7 bases from J; bases unmatched to any gene: 11. CDR3 sequence: CASSLRLGGGAGGELFF. In DNA, the CDR3 is TGTGCCAGCAGTTTACGACTGGGCGGGGGGGCCGGCGGGGAGCTGTTTTTT.

The chain is built from TRBV2 and TRBJ1-4; D call uncertain. The CDR3 extends over 11 amino acids. V lost 1 base and J lost 8, with 2 bases in between. Germline assignment: CDR1 SNHLY and CDR2 FYNNEI. CDR3 in amino acids: CASSEGEKLFF. The CDR3 region has the DNA TGTGCCAGCAGTGAAGGGGAAAAACTGTTTTTT.

For the CDR3, the DNA is TGTGCCACCAGCGGGGGTGCGGGGTTCTATGGCTACACCTTC. Translation: CATSGGAGFYGYTF. The J gene is TRBJ1-2, the V gene TRBV15, with D perhaps TRBD1 (5 bases). V lost 5 bases and J 4 bases, leaving 14 bases between the germline ends. CDR1 and CDR2 (germline): LNHNV, YYDKDF (reference sequence). The CDR3 runs to 14 residues.

This clonotype was observed a handful of times. The gene calls are TRBV4-1 and TRBJ1-2, with 11 bases that match TRBD1. Per germline, CDR1 MGHRA and CDR2 YSYEKL. This CDR3 is 15 amino acids long. The V gene end was trimmed by 5 bases and the J gene end by 2 bases; junction bases not matched to a gene: 4. CDR3 in DNA: TGCGCCAGCAGCTTCCGGGACAGGGGGAACTATGGCTACACCTTC. The encoded protein is CASSFRDRGNYGYTF.

This rearrangement joins TRBV29-1 to TRBJ2-7; possible D gene TRBD2, 5 bases. Germline V gene sequence: CDR1 SQVTM, CDR2 ANQGSEA. With 1 base removed from V and 4 bases from J, the gap between germline ends came to 23 bases. The CDR3 is 17 residues long. The CDR3 loop is CSVEAFDNTGRGYEQYF. CDR3 DNA sequence: TGCAGCGTTGAAGCGTTCGATAATACGGGAAGAGGGTACGAGCAGTACTTC.

The chain carries TRBV29-1 and TRBJ2-2; possibly TRBD2 for D (5 bases). The V gene lost 6 bases and the J gene lost 7 bases, with 9 bases spanning the gap. Germline CDR1 reads SQVTM; CDR2 reads ANQGSEA. This CDR3 comprises 11 residues. CDR3 in DNA: TGCAGCGTACCCGCGGGCGGGGAGCTGTTTTTT. Protein: CSVPAGGELFF.

The rearrangement links TRBV6-1 to TRBJ2-2; D is perhaps TRBD2 (6 bases). The CDR3 extends over 15 amino acids. In germline, CDR1 is MNHNS, CDR2 SASEGT. V lost 4 bases and J 5 bases, leaving 14 bases between the germline ends. The CDR3 protein is CASSVHGGYTGELFF. DNA for the CDR3: TGTGCCAGCAGTGTTCACGGAGGGTATACCGGGGAGCTGTTTTTT.

V and J are TRBV29-1 and TRBJ1-2; D remains unclear. The germline gives CDR1 SQVTM, CDR2 ANQGSEA. Trimming removed 2 bases from V and 8 bases from J, with 9 bases in between. This CDR3 region has 11 residues. The CDR3 protein is CSVEIRMGYTF. CDR3 nucleotides: TGCAGCGTTGAAATTAGGATGGGCTACACCTTC.